These T cell receptor beta chains were read from a single sample in a study of early T cells in non-severe SARS-CoV-2 infection. One entry per CDR3 protein, called by TCRdb with MiXCR from the 5' RACE reads. The sample consists of some 55,000 distinct CDR3 sequences, approximately 12% of them appearing once. Sequencing was done on a sample of whole blood. The receptors come from an adult who was a healthcare worker with PCR-confirmed SARS-CoV-2 infection or an uninfected control (not recorded which). Both conserved end residues are part of each CDR3. The D gene is left open where the match is weak. Size values are once, few and many counts, or a class for expanded clones, and some rows have none.

j_call: TRBJ2-7; d_call: .; clone_size: many; v_call: TRBV11-2; cdr3_aa: CASSEGTPSSYEQYF; cdr3_nt: TGTGCCAGCAGCGAGGGGACTCCCAGCTCCTACGAGCAGTACTTC
j_call: TRBJ1-2; d_call: .; clone_size: many; v_call: TRBV2; cdr3_aa: CASSEDRLRGYTF; cdr3_nt: TGTGCCAGCAGTGAAGACAGGCTTCGCGGCTACACCTTC
j_call: TRBJ1-6; d_call: .; clone_size: many; v_call: TRBV9; cdr3_aa: CASSLNRDGSPLHF; cdr3_nt: TGTGCCAGCAGCCTGAACAGGGATGGGTCACCCCTCCACTTT
j_call: TRBJ1-5; d_call: .; clone_size: few; v_call: TRBV27; cdr3_aa: CASSLVSGVNQPQHF; cdr3_nt: TGTGCCAGCAGTTTAGTATCAGGGGTTAATCAGCCCCAGCATTTT
j_call: TRBJ1-1; d_call: .; clone_size: many; v_call: TRBV11-3; cdr3_aa: CASSLVPGNTEAFF; cdr3_nt: TGTGCCAGCAGCTTAGTTCCGGGGAACACTGAAGCTTTCTTT
j_call: TRBJ2-7; d_call: .; clone_size: many; v_call: TRBV5-1; cdr3_aa: CASSPGGVNEQYF; cdr3_nt: TGCGCCAGCAGCCCCGGAGGGGTAAACGAGCAGTACTTC
j_call: TRBJ2-5; d_call: TRBD1; clone_size: .; v_call: TRBV24-1; cdr3_aa: CATSDSRGPQETQYF; cdr3_nt: TGTGCCACCAGTGATTCTAGGGGGCCACAAGAGACCCAGTACTTC
j_call: TRBJ1-1; d_call: TRBD1; clone_size: few; v_call: TRBV11-3; cdr3_aa: CASSPGQESREAFF; cdr3_nt: TGTGCCAGCAGCCCCGGACAGGAGAGCCGTGAAGCTTTCTTT
j_call: TRBJ1-2; d_call: TRBD1; clone_size: few; v_call: TRBV6-5; cdr3_aa: CASSPGGQVYGYTF; cdr3_nt: TGTGCCAGCAGTCCCGGAGGACAGGTCTATGGCTACACCTTC
j_call: TRBJ1-1; d_call: .; clone_size: .; v_call: TRBV3-1; cdr3_aa: CASSQRNRASFFDTEAFF; cdr3_nt: TGTGCCAGCAGCCAACGGAACAGGGCGTCTTTTTTCGACACTGAAGCTTTCTTT
j_call: TRBJ1-1; d_call: .; clone_size: .; v_call: TRBV28; cdr3_aa: CASSFPGARAFF; cdr3_nt: TGTGCCAGCAGTTTCCCGGGGGCGCGAGCTTTCTTT
j_call: TRBJ2-1; d_call: .; clone_size: many; v_call: TRBV7-8; cdr3_aa: CASSPALMFSYNEQFF; cdr3_nt: TGTGCCAGCTCACCCGCCCTGATGTTTTCCTACAATGAGCAGTTCTTC
j_call: TRBJ2-3; d_call: .; clone_size: many; v_call: TRBV7-2; cdr3_aa: CASSGRHSPPHTDTQYF; cdr3_nt: TGTGCCAGCAGCGGACGTCATTCCCCACCACACACAGATACGCAGTATTTT
j_call: TRBJ2-6; d_call: .; clone_size: many; v_call: TRBV19; cdr3_aa: CASSIDGGLGANVLTF; cdr3_nt: TGTGCCAGTAGTATAGACGGGGGGCTAGGGGCCAACGTCCTGACTTTC
j_call: TRBJ2-7; d_call: .; clone_size: many; v_call: TRBV12-3/TRBV12-4; cdr3_aa: CASRGSLPGTRIPYEQYF; cdr3_nt: TGTGCCAGCAGGGGATCGCTCCCGGGGACCCGGATTCCTTACGAGCAGTACTTC
j_call: TRBJ2-4; d_call: .; clone_size: many; v_call: TRBV12-3/TRBV12-4; cdr3_aa: CASSPRGSDIQYF; cdr3_nt: TGTGCCAGCAGTCCCCGCGGATCGGACATTCAGTACTTC
j_call: TRBJ2-1; d_call: .; clone_size: few; v_call: TRBV7-9; cdr3_aa: CASSLEVAEFF; cdr3_nt: TGTGCCAGCAGCTTAGAGGTAGCGGAGTTCTTC
j_call: TRBJ1-1; d_call: .; clone_size: .; v_call: TRBV30; cdr3_aa: CAWSPGGGTEAFF; cdr3_nt: TGTGCCTGGAGCCCAGGCGGGGGGACTGAAGCTTTCTTT
j_call: TRBJ2-3; d_call: .; clone_size: many; v_call: TRBV20-1; cdr3_aa: CSAGRALERTDTQYF; cdr3_nt: TGCAGTGCGGGGCGGGCGCTAGAACGGACTGATACGCAGTATTTT
j_call: TRBJ2-5; d_call: .; clone_size: many; v_call: TRBV7-9; cdr3_aa: CAGLIGDHQETQYF; cdr3_nt: TGTGCCGGTCTGATTGGGGACCATCAAGAGACCCAGTACTTC
j_call: TRBJ1-1; d_call: .; clone_size: many; v_call: TRBV6-2/TRBV6-3; cdr3_aa: CASSYGYMNTEAFF; cdr3_nt: TGTGCCAGCAGTTATGGGTACATGAACACTGAAGCTTTCTTT
j_call: TRBJ1-5; d_call: .; clone_size: many; v_call: TRBV6-2/TRBV6-3; cdr3_aa: CASSFPPGLPSGKSNQPQHF; cdr3_nt: TGTGCCAGCAGTTTTCCACCGGGACTCCCGTCTGGTAAGAGCAATCAGCCCCAGCATTTT
j_call: TRBJ1-1; d_call: TRBD1; clone_size: many; v_call: TRBV11-2; cdr3_aa: CASSRDRAMVNTEAFF; cdr3_nt: TGTGCCAGCAGCCGGGACAGGGCCATGGTGAACACTGAAGCTTTCTTT
j_call: TRBJ2-1; d_call: .; clone_size: .; v_call: TRBV3-1; cdr3_aa: CASSQALAIGYNEQFF; cdr3_nt: TGTGCCAGCAGCCAAGCCCTAGCAATAGGCTACAATGAGCAGTTCTTC
j_call: TRBJ2-1; d_call: .; clone_size: .; v_call: TRBV10-1; cdr3_aa: CASSEGRGGNEQFF; cdr3_nt: TGCGCCAGCAGTGAGGGTAGGGGAGGTAATGAGCAGTTCTTC
j_call: TRBJ2-5; d_call: .; clone_size: many; v_call: TRBV18; cdr3_aa: CASSRSGLETQYF; cdr3_nt: TGTGCCAGCTCCCGCAGCGGGCTGGAGACCCAGTACTTC
j_call: TRBJ2-7; d_call: .; clone_size: many; v_call: TRBV9; cdr3_aa: CASSPQGSSYEQYF; cdr3_nt: TGTGCCAGCAGCCCCCAGGGGAGCTCCTACGAGCAGTACTTC
j_call: TRBJ2-1; d_call: TRBD1; clone_size: many; v_call: TRBV20-1; cdr3_aa: CSARGQGAHNEQFF; cdr3_nt: TGCAGTGCTAGGGGGCAGGGGGCGCACAATGAGCAGTTCTTC
j_call: TRBJ2-5; d_call: .; clone_size: many; v_call: TRBV5-1; cdr3_aa: CASSVTQETQYF; cdr3_nt: TGCGCCAGCAGCGTCACACAAGAGACCCAGTACTTC
j_call: TRBJ2-1; d_call: .; clone_size: many; v_call: TRBV28; cdr3_aa: CASLLSDRREQFF; cdr3_nt: TGTGCCAGCCTCTTGTCCGACAGGCGTGAGCAGTTCTTC